This TCR beta chain emerged from a study of cytomegalovirus exposure and HLA in healthy donors. Comment on this clone: Antigen specificity is unknown.

The study, taken as a whole, reports: Sequencing likely caused a cluster of highly shared sequence variants. Other equally common chains were less clonally expanded than HLA-associated TCR beta chains, a later analysis showed. A later analysis associated under 20,000 TCR beta sequences with HLA alleles at a 0.05 false discovery rate. Based on reports, TCR beta sequences accurately predicted HLA-A and HLA-B alleles for most subjects.

The study ran its PCR with 60 Vbeta and 13 Jbeta primers. Some clones are missing from TCRdb's copy, which holds only in-frame ones; the method was immunoSEQ multiplex PCR. The sample's table shows some 75,000 clones. V shed 4 bases, J shed 3 bases, and the junction held 4 bases outside the gene matches. Looked up from germline, CDR1 is ENHRY and CDR2 is SYGVKD. The CDR3 is 14 residues long. The sequencing sample was made of PBMCs. This TCR derives from a boy aged 10-17 years in good health and CMV-seronegative. The genes are TRBV10-3 and TRBJ2-7; TRBD1 matches at 9 bases. The CDR3 here is CAISGDRAGYEQYF. As DNA, the CDR3 is TGTGCCATCAGTGGGGACAGGGCGGGCTACGAGCAGTACTTC.